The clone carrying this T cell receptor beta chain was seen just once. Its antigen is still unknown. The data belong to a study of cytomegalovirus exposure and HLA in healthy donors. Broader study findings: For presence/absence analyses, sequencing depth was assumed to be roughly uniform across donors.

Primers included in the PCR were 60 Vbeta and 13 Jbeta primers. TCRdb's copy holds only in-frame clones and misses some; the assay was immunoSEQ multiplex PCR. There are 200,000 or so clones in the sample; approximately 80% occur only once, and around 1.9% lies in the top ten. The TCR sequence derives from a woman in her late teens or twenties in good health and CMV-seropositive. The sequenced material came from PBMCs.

CDR3 protein: CASSQGKNIQYF. CDR3 sequence (DNA): TGTGCCAGCAGTCAGGGGAAAAACATTCAGTACTTC. The V and J genes are TRBV27 and TRBJ2-4; a weak D match, TRBD1 (6 bases). Germline V gene lookup returns CDR1 MNHEY and CDR2 SMNVEV (reference sequence). V shed 5 bases and J shed 4 bases, with 6 bases lying between them. CDR3 size: 12 residues.